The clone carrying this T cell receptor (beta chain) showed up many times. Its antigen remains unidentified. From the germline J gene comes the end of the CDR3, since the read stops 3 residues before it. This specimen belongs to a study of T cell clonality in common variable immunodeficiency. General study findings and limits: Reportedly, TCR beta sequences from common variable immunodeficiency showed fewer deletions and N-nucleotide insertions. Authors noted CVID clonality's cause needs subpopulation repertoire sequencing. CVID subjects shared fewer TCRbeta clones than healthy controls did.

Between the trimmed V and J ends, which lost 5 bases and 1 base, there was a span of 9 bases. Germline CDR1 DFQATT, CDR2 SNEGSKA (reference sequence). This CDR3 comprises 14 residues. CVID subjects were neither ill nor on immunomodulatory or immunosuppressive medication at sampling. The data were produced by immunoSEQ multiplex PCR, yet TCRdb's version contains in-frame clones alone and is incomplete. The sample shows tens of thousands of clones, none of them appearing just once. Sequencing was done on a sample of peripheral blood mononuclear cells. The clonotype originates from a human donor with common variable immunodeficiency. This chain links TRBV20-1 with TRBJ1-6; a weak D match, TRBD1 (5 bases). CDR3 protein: CSAPRESYNSPLHF. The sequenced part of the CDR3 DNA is TGCAGTGCTCCCAGGGAGTCCTATAATTCACCC.